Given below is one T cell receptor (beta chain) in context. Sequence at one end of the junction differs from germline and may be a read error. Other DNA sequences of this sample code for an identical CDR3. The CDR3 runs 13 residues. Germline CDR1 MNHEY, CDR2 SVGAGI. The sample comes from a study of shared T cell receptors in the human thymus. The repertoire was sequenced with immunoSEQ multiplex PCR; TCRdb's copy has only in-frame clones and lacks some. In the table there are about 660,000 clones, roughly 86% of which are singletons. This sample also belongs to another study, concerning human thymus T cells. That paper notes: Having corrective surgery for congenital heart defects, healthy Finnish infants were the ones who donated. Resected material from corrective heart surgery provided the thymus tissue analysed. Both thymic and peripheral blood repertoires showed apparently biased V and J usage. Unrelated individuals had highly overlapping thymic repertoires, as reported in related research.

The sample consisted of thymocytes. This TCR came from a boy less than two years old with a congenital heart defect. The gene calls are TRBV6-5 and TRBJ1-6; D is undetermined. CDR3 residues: CASRRGYNSPLHF. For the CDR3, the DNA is TGTGCCAGCCGTCGGGGATATAATTCCCCCCTCCACTTT.